These 13 T cell receptor beta chains were all obtained from the same sample, sequenced in a study of cytomegalovirus exposure and HLA in healthy donors. PCR was performed using 60 Vbeta and 13 Jbeta primers. Clones were sequenced by immunoSEQ multiplex PCR, and TCRdb holds only the in-frame ones, with some missing. In all, the sample yields about 53,000 clones. The material sequenced was PBMCs. The receptors were gathered from a young man in good health and CMV-seropositive.

This rearrangement joins TRBV28 to TRBJ2-1, with D possibly TRBD1 on 5 matching bases. Deletions cut 3 bases from V and 0 bases from J, with 15 bases between. This CDR3 spans 17 amino acids. CDR1 MDHEN and CDR2 SYDVKM come from the germline V gene. The DNA of the CDR3 is TGTGCCAGCAGTTTTATGGTTCGGACATACTCCTACAATGAGCAGTTCTTC. Translation gives CASSFMVRTYSYNEQFF. Combining the CDR3 with reference TRBV28 and TRBJ2-1 gives the whole variable domain DVKVTQSSRYLVKRTGEKVFLECVQDMDHENMFWYRQDPGLGLRLIYFSYDVKMKEKGDIPEGYSVSREKKERFSLILESASTNQTSMYLCASSFMVRTYSYNEQFFGPGTRLTVL.

The chain uses TRBV18 and TRBJ1-1; unclear D gene. Trimming removed 4 bases from V and 0 bases from J, with 6 bases in between. Looked up from germline, CDR1 is KGHSH and CDR2 is LQKENI. The CDR3 loop spans 13 amino acids. DNA for the CDR3: TGTGCCAGCTCACATGGCCTGAACACTGAAGCTTTCTTT. Its protein product is CASSHGLNTEAFF.

The V call is TRBV6-5, the J call TRBJ1-2; a possible D gene is TRBD1 (6 bases). The CDR3 contains 15 residues. Germline V gives CDR1 MNHEY, CDR2 SVGAGI. The germline V and J ends were trimmed by 2 bases and 4 bases, with 14 bases remaining between them. CDR3 protein: CASSYESQGSYGYTF. Here the CDR3 DNA reads TGTGCCAGCAGTTACGAATCACAGGGTAGCTATGGCTACACCTTC.

A remark on this clone: Its ends do not fully match the called genes, so a read error is possible. The chain joins TRBV7-8 to TRBJ2-7; 10 bases match TRBD1. There are 16 residues in the CDR3. Germline V CDR1 and CDR2: SGHVS, FQNEAQ. CDR3 protein: CASSPVDRGPSNEQYF. In DNA, the CDR3 is TGTGCCAGCAGCCCCGTCGACAGGGGGCCCTCCAACGAGCAGTACTTC.

The V call is TRBV11-2, the J call TRBJ2-7; 14 nucleotides line up with TRBD2. The trim removed 8 bases at V and 7 bases at J, leaving 7 bases unmatched. CDR3 size: 14 residues. Germline V gene data show CDR1 as SGHAT and CDR2 as FQNNGV. The CDR3 coding sequence is TGTGCCAGCGGCGGACTAGCGGGAGGTCCTGAGCAGTACTTC. It encodes CASGGLAGGPEQYF.

The J gene is TRBJ2-3, the V gene TRBV11-2; the D is unclear. Trimming stripped 2 bases from V and 0 bases from J, with 6 bases between. Germline loops: CDR1 SGHAT, CDR2 FQNNGV. This CDR3 is built from 14 residues. The CDR3: CASSLSRSTDTQYF. For the CDR3, the DNA is TGTGCCAGCAGCTTATCCAGAAGCACAGATACGCAGTATTTT.

Measured by frequency, this clone is medium-sized. The gene calls are TRBV6-1 and TRBJ2-3; 14 bases fit TRBD2. The CDR3 length is 15 residues. V gave up 3 bases and J gave up 4 bases; unmatched junction bases: 0. Germline CDR1 is MNHNS and CDR2 is SASEGT. CDR3 coding DNA: TGTGCCAGCAGTGAGGGACTAGCGGGAGCAGATACGCAGTATTTT. Translation: CASSEGLAGADTQYF.

The rearrangement uses TRBV28 and TRBJ1-1; no reliable D call. With 5 bases removed from V and 8 bases from J, the gap between germline ends came to 18 bases. CDR1 is MDHEN, CDR2 SYDVKM, per germline. CDR3 size: 14 residues. The CDR3 DNA reads TGTGCCAGCAGTCTCCTAGGTGAAGTCCCCGAAGCTTTCTTT. Translation gives CASSLLGEVPEAFF.

This chain connects TRBV10-3 to TRBJ1-5; the D is unclear. This CDR3 contains 16 residues. Germline lookup yields CDR1 ENHRY and CDR2 SYGVKD. Trimming pared 0 bases from V and 0 bases from J, leaving 9 bases between. In DNA, the CDR3 is TGTGCCATCAGTGAGTCGGGCGGGGATAGCAATCAGCCCCAGCATTTT. Its protein product is CAISESGGDSNQPQHF.

The chain uses TRBV19 and TRBJ1-2, with TRBD1 as a possible D gene (5 bases). This CDR3 has 14 residues. Germline V gives CDR1 LNHDA, CDR2 SQIVND (reference sequence). V lost 7 bases, J lost 5 bases, and 17 bases lay in between. The CDR3 sequence: CASKAGTSPYGYTF. The CDR3 DNA reads as TGTGCCAGTAAGGCGGGGACCAGCCCGTATGGCTACACCTTC.

The CDR3 is CASSATGYEQYF. CDR3 coding DNA: TGTGCCAGCAGTGCGACAGGGTACGAGCAGTACTTC. The chain joins TRBV28 to TRBJ2-7, with 7 bases matching TRBD1. This CDR3 spans 12 amino acids. CDR1 is MDHEN and CDR2 is SYDVKM in the germline V gene. With V trimmed by 5 bases and J by 4 bases, 2 bases remained unmatched.

The CDR3 here is CASSSSGSSYNEQFF. DNA of the CDR3: TGTGCCAGCAGTTCTAGCGGGAGCTCCTACAATGAGCAGTTCTTC. The rearrangement joins TRBV11-2 to TRBJ2-1, with 10 nucleotides matching TRBD2. The CDR3 spans 15 residues. Trimming cost V 6 bases and J 0 bases; bases outside gene matches: 2. CDR1 and CDR2 from the germline V gene are SGHAT and FQNNGV.

In the case of this clone: The junction differs from germline at one of its ends, possibly a read error. J is TRBJ2-2 and V is TRBV29-1; 8 positions agree with TRBD1. Germline V CDR1 and CDR2: SQVTM, ANQGSEA. The CDR3 consists of 19 residues. The CDR3 nucleotides read TGCAGCGTCGAAGTCCCCGGGACAGGCGTAAGCCGGTACACCGGGGAGCTGTTTTTT. The encoded protein is CSVEVPGTGVSRYTGELFF.